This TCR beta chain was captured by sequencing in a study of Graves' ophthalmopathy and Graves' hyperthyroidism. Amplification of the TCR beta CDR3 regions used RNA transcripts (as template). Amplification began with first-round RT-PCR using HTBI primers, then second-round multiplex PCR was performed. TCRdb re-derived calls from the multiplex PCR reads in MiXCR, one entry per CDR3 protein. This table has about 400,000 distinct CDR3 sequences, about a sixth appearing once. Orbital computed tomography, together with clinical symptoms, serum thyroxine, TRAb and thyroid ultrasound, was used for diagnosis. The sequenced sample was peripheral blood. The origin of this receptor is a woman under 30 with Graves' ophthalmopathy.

In DNA, the CDR3 is TGTGCCAGCAGTTTATCGAGCCAGGCGAACACTGAAGCTTTCTTT. Amino acid sequence: CASSLSSQANTEAFF. This chain links TRBV27 with TRBJ1-1; D gene ambiguous. The CDR3 runs to 15 residues. CDR1 is MNHEY and CDR2 is SMNVEV in the germline V gene (reference sequence). V dropped 0 bases and J dropped 1 base, with 9 bases sitting between them.